This T cell receptor (beta chain) came from a study of patients and donors after allogeneic stem cell transplantation. The germline V and J ends were trimmed by 3 bases and 1 base, with 13 bases remaining between them. This CDR3 contains 16 residues. The germline CDR1 and CDR2 sequences are KGHDR and SFDVKD. Each CDR3 protein is one row after TCRdb ran MiXCR on the RT-PCR reads. Here the sample spans about 160,000 distinct CDR3 sequences, 20% to 25% being singletons. The chain employs TRBV24-1 and TRBJ2-3; maybe TRBD2 (6 bases). The material sequenced was blood, either unsorted or a sorted T cell fraction (not recorded which). This clonotype was sampled from a human donor who was either an allogeneic HSCT recipient or a stem cell or donor lymphocyte infusion donor (not recorded which). It is not recorded whose cells these are; they may come from a transplant donor. The CDR3: CATSDRGDFGTDTQYF. CDR3 bases: TGTGCCACCAGTGATCGCGGGGATTTCGGCACAGATACGCAGTATTTT.